What follows are 22 T cell receptor beta chains derived from one specimen sequenced in a study of blood T cell repertoires in COVID-19. TCRdb's table, derived via immunoSEQ multiplex PCR, lists solely in-frame clones and lacks some. The sample gives approximately 150,000 clones, 84% of which show up once; more than 1.2% is in the top ten. The sequenced sample consisted of peripheral blood. Every receptor here comes from a man aged 55-75 years with acute or convalescent COVID-19.

With regard to this clone: In the same sample, other DNA sequences code for this CDR3. V usage is TRBV5-1 and J usage is TRBJ1-1; D unclear. Deletions cut 0 bases from V and 2 bases from J, with 5 bases between. Germline lookup yields CDR1 SGHRS and CDR2 YFSETQ. The CDR3 length is 13 residues. The CDR3 nucleotides read TGCGCCAGCAGCTTGGCCGGTAACACTGAAGCTTTCTTT. Translated, it gives CASSLAGNTEAFF.

This clone is a singleton in its sample. The V gene is TRBV30, the J gene TRBJ1-1; TRBD1 aligns across 7 bases. Germline CDR1 and CDR2: GTSNPN and SVGIG (reference sequence). Losses at the gene ends were 3 bases for V and 0 bases for J; bases not matched to a gene: 4. This CDR3 is 14 amino acids long. The DNA for the CDR3 is TGTGCCTGGAGGGGACAGTCCATGAACACTGAAGCTTTCTTT. This encodes CAWRGQSMNTEAFF.

This rearrangement joins TRBV9 to TRBJ2-2, with D hard to call. Trimming cost V 4 bases and J 1 base, with 11 bases left between them. This CDR3 has 15 amino acids. Germline V gene lookup returns CDR1 SGDLS and CDR2 YYNGEE. The CDR3 DNA sequence: TGTGCCAGCAGCCCGAGTTCACTGAACACCGGGGAGCTGTTTTTT. Amino acids: CASSPSSLNTGELFF.

The rearrangement uses TRBV11-3 and TRBJ1-2; D call uncertain. The length of the CDR3 is 12 residues. Trimming took off 6 bases at V and 7 bases at J, with 12 bases between the two ends. The germline CDR1 and CDR2 sequences are SGHNT and YENEEA. The CDR3 loop is CASSSWSGGYTF. CDR3 nucleotides: TGTGCCAGCAGTTCATGGTCGGGTGGCTACACCTTC.

The rearrangement uses TRBV30 and TRBJ2-5; D may be TRBD1 (6 bases). The CDR3 has 12 amino acids. The V gene's germline CDR1 is GTSNPN and CDR2 SVGIG (reference sequence). V lost 3 bases to trimming and J lost 10 bases, with 15 bases between them. This CDR3 is CAWRESLRGQYF. CDR3 sequence (DNA): TGTGCCTGGAGGGAAAGCCTCAGGGGCCAGTACTTC.

This clone has a handful of counts. V is TRBV5-1 and J is TRBJ1-1; D is possibly TRBD1 (5 bases). The V end lost 1 base, the J end lost 5 bases, and 15 bases lay between the germline ends. Germline V gene data show CDR1 as SGHRS and CDR2 as YFSETQ. CDR3 length: 15 amino acids. CDR3: CASSLNLGGGTEAFF. CDR3 in DNA: TGCGCCAGCAGCTTGAATTTGGGGGGTGGGACTGAAGCTTTCTTT.

This clone was counted only a few times. The rearrangement joins TRBV5-8 to TRBJ2-1; TRBD1 aligns across 9 bases. CDR1 and CDR2 (germline): SGHTS, YDEGEE. V dropped 3 bases and J dropped 7; count of bases not matched to a gene: 8. The length of the CDR3 is 15 residues. Written as DNA, the CDR3 is TGTGCCAGCAGCTCGGGACAGGGTTTTTTAAATGAGCAGTTCTTC. Encoded protein: CASSSGQGFLNEQFF.

CDR3 sequence: CASSLSPGNTEAFF. The DNA of the CDR3 is TGCGCCAGCAGCCTGTCCCCGGGTAACACTGAAGCTTTCTTT. The chain couples TRBV5-1 to TRBJ1-1; D gene unclear. This CDR3 region has 14 residues. The germline V and J ends were trimmed by 4 bases and 2 bases, with 12 bases remaining between them. Germline CDR1 reads SGHRS; CDR2 reads YFSETQ.

The chain recombines TRBV24-1 with TRBJ2-7; a weak D match, TRBD1 (5 bases). The germline V and J ends were trimmed by 4 bases and 6 bases, with 12 bases remaining between them. Germline-derived CDR1 and CDR2 are KGHDR and SFDVKD. The CDR3 runs 13 residues. The CDR3 nucleotides are TGTGCCACCAGTGACCCCGGACAATTCGAGCAGTACTTC. It is translated as CATSDPGQFEQYF.

In nucleotides, the CDR3 is TGCGCCAGCAGCTTGAAACTAGCGGGGGCCGAGACCCAGTACTTC. As protein: CASSLKLAGAETQYF. The chain is built from TRBV5-1 and TRBJ2-5, with TRBD2 identical over 11 bases. The CDR3 sequence is 15 residues long. The trim removed 1 base at V and 5 bases at J, leaving 4 bases unmatched. Germline lookup yields CDR1 SGHRS and CDR2 YFSETQ.

V is TRBV27 and J is TRBJ1-1; D might be TRBD1 (6 bases). V was pared by 3 bases and J by 0 bases, with 14 bases between. CDR1 is MNHEY, CDR2 SMNVEV, per germline (reference sequence). This CDR3 is built from 16 residues. CDR3 in amino acids: CASSFSGAIMNTEAFF. As DNA, the CDR3 is TGTGCCAGCAGTTTTTCAGGGGCAATAATGAACACTGAAGCTTTCTTT.

The genes are TRBV2 and TRBJ1-2, with 7 bases fitting TRBD1. CDR1 is SNHLY and CDR2 is FYNNEI in the germline V gene. V trimming: 4 bases; J trimming: 6 bases; junction bases outside the gene matches: 5. This CDR3 spans 13 amino acids. CDR3 coding DNA: TGTGCCAGCAGTGGACCGGGACAGCATGGCTACACCTTC. Translation gives CASSGPGQHGYTF.

The chain has TRBV5-4 and TRBJ2-7, with a possible D match to TRBD2 (5 bases). Germline V gene lookup returns CDR1 SGHNT and CDR2 YYREEE (reference sequence). Trimming cost V 0 bases and J 5 bases, with 9 bases left between them. The CDR3 consists of 13 residues. CDR3 residues: CASSLGGSDEQYF. The CDR3 DNA sequence: TGTGCCAGCAGCTTGGGAGGGTCCGACGAGCAGTACTTC.

The CDR3 coding sequence is TGTGCCAGCAGCGACAGAAACACCGGGGAGCTGTTTTTT. Encoded protein: CASSDRNTGELFF. The V call is TRBV7-3, the J call TRBJ2-2; weak D call: TRBD1 (5 bases). CDR3 length equals 13 residues. With 5 bases removed from V and 2 bases from J, the gap between germline ends came to 6 bases. CDR1 and CDR2 (germline): SGHTA, FQGTGA.

V usage is TRBV12-5 and J usage is TRBJ2-1; no clear D gene. Trimming removed 3 bases from V and 5 bases from J, with 11 bases in between. CDR3 length: 14 amino acids. CDR1 and CDR2 from the germline V gene are LGHNT and FRNRAP. CDR3 loop: CASGFGNLDNEQFF. The CDR3 DNA reads TGTGCTAGTGGTTTTGGTAATCTAGACAATGAGCAGTTCTTC.

The chain employs TRBV5-4 and TRBJ2-3, with D hard to call. This CDR3 spans 13 amino acids. Looked up from germline, CDR1 is SGHNT and CDR2 is YYREEE (reference sequence). Trimming took off 4 bases at V and 6 bases at J, with 12 bases between the two ends. This CDR3 is CASSTGARDTQYF. DNA for the CDR3: TGTGCCAGCAGCACTGGAGCTAGGGATACGCAGTATTTT.

The chain has TRBV5-1 and TRBJ1-5, with unresolved D. V lost 4 bases to trimming and J lost 0 bases, with 11 bases between them. Germline CDR1 is SGHRS and CDR2 is YFSETQ. The CDR3 runs 15 residues. The CDR3 region has the DNA TGCGCCAGCAGCGCGGCGGGGAATAGCAATCAGCCCCAGCATTTT. It specifies CASSAAGNSNQPQHF.

This chain joins TRBV9 and TRBJ1-1, with 8 bases matching TRBD1. There are 15 residues in the CDR3. Per the germline V gene, CDR1 is SGDLS and CDR2 is YYNGEE. Trimming at V came to 3 bases and at J to 4 bases, leaving 8 bases not matched to a gene. The CDR3: CASSETTGVGTEAFF. CDR3 nucleotides: TGTGCCAGCAGCGAAACGACAGGGGTCGGCACTGAAGCTTTCTTT.

The CDR3 region is CASSLVGRPDTGELFF. CDR3 nucleotide sequence: TGCGCCAGCAGCTTGGTTGGGAGACCCGACACCGGGGAGCTGTTTTTT. The rearrangement links TRBV5-1 to TRBJ2-2; TRBD2 might be the D (5 bases). The germline V and J ends were trimmed by 0 bases and 3 bases, with 12 bases remaining between them. Per germline, CDR1 SGHRS and CDR2 YFSETQ. The CDR3 totals 16 residues.

The chain combines TRBV12-3 or TRBV12-4 with TRBJ2-7; no clear D gene. Between the trimmed V and J ends, which lost 4 bases and 2 bases, there was a span of 9 bases. The CDR3 has 13 amino acids. CDR3 amino acids: CASSSYSTYEQYF. CDR3 DNA: TGTGCCAGCAGTTCCTATTCAACCTACGAGCAGTACTTC.

The V and J genes are TRBV30 and TRBJ2-5, with 10 bases fitting TRBD1. Germline CDR1 GTSNPN, CDR2 SVGIG (reference sequence). This CDR3 comprises 13 residues. With V trimmed by 5 bases and J by 6 bases, 6 bases remained unmatched. This CDR3 reads CAWEGTGVQTQYF. DNA for the CDR3: TGTGCCTGGGAAGGGACAGGGGTGCAGACCCAGTACTTC.

CDR3 loop: CASRGRGGFETQYF. Written as DNA, the CDR3 is TGTGCCAGCAGAGGACGGGGAGGTTTCGAGACCCAGTACTTC. The rearrangement joins TRBV9 to TRBJ2-5; TRBD2 is a possible D gene (6 bases). With 5 bases removed from V and 5 bases from J, the gap between germline ends came to 16 bases. The CDR3 contains 14 residues. CDR1 and CDR2 (germline): SGDLS, YYNGEE. The variable domain in full, with the rest retrieved from reference TRBV9 and TRBJ2-5, is DSGVTQTPKHLITATGQRVTLRCSPRSGDLSVYWYQQSLDQGLQFLIQYYNGEERAKGNILERFSAQQFPDLHSELNLSSLELGDSALYFCASRGRGGFETQYFGPGTRLLVL.